This T cell receptor (beta chain) was recorded in a study of T cell responses to AZD1222 COVID-19 vaccine. V shed 3 bases and J shed 0 bases, with 12 bases lying between them. The CDR3 is 16 amino acids. From germline, CDR1 is LGHDT and CDR2 YNNKEL (reference sequence). Method: immunoSEQ multiplex PCR; TCRdb's copy keeps in-frame clones and lacks some. There are approximately 130,000 clones in the sample; 80% to 90% occur only once, and around 9.5% lies in the top ten. Sequenced material: peripheral blood, taken 28 days after the second AZD1222 dose. This receptor was taken from an adult who received the AZD1222 COVID-19 vaccine. V and J are TRBV3-1 (or the pseudogene TRBV3-2) and TRBJ1-3; no reliable D call. This chain's CDR3 is CASSHIAARSGNTIYF. CDR3 coding DNA: TGTGCCAGCAGCCATATCGCAGCCCGCTCTGGAAACACCATATATTTT.